The rows below give T cell receptor beta chains drawn from one sample of a study of blood T cell repertoires in COVID-19. Using immunoSEQ multiplex PCR, the repertoire was profiled, and TCRdb retains in-frame clones only, with some absent. The data hold about 130,000 clones, with approximately 86% observed a single time. Material for sequencing was PBMCs or T cells enriched from blood (not recorded which). The receptors derive from a woman between 50 and 59 years old who had recovered from COVID-19. CDR3s include the opening cysteine and the closing phenylalanine or tryptophan. The D gene is left open where the match is weak. A row's size may be missing; if present it is once, few, many or a size class.

once	13	TRBJ2-2	TRBV28	.	TGTGCCAGCCTACTAGTCTCCCACGGGGAGCTGTTTTTT	CASLLVSHGELFF
.	17	TRBJ2-1	TRBV7-6	TRBD2	TGTGCCAGCAGCAATCCTCGGAGCGGGGGGAACCACAATGAGCAGTTCTTC	CASSNPRSGGNHNEQFF
.	14	TRBJ1-6	TRBV9	TRBD1	TGTGCCAGCAGCGGCGGACAGGGATTCTCACCCCTCCACTTT	CASSGGQGFSPLHF
.	15	TRBJ1-5	TRBV19	.	TGTGCCAGTAAACCGGGACACCTATTCAATCAGCCCCAGCATTTT	CASKPGHLFNQPQHF
once	20	TRBJ2-2	TRBV4-3	TRBD2	TGCGCCAGCAGCCAAGAGTGGCGACTAGCGGGGGACAAGAACACCGGGGAGCTGTTTTTT	CASSQEWRLAGDKNTGELFF
.	14	TRBJ2-4	TRBV7-9	TRBD2	TGTGCCAGCAGCTTAGGGGCGGGGGGAAACATTCAGTACTTC	CASSLGAGGNIQYF
.	12	TRBJ1-5	TRBV21-1	.	TGTGCCAGCGGGGCCAGTGAGCGGCCCCAGCATTTT	CASGASERPQHF
.	15	TRBJ1-2	TRBV13	.	TGTGCCAGCAGCCCGACGGGAATCTACAACTATGGCTACACCTTC	CASSPTGIYNYGYTF
.	14	TRBJ1-1	TRBV6-6	.	TGTGCCAGCAGTTCCCCCCGGGGGACCACTGAAGCTTTCTTT	CASSSPRGTTEAFF
.	16	TRBJ1-1	TRBV5-1	.	TGCGCCAGCAGCCGTATTACCGGGACACTTAACACTGAAGCTTTCTTT	CASSRITGTLNTEAFF